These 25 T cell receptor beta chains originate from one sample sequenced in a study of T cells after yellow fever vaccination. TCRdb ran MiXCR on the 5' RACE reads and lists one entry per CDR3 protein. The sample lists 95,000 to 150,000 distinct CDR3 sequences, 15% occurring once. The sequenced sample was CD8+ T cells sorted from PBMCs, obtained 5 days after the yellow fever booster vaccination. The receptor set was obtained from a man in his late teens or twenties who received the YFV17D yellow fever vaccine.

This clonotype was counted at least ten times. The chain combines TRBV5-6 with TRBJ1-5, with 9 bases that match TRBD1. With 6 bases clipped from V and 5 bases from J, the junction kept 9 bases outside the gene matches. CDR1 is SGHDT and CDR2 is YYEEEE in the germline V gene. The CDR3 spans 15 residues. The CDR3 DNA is TGTGCCAGCACCCCGGATGGACAGGGGTATCAGCCCCAGCATTTT. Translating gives CASTPDGQGYQPQHF.

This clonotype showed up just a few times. CDR3 nucleotides: TGTGCCAGCAGCTTAGGGCGGCGGGGGGACCTATACAATGAGCAGTTCTTC. This encodes CASSLGRRGDLYNEQFF. V and J are TRBV7-2 and TRBJ2-1, with 8 bases fitting TRBD2. The CDR3 is made up of 17 amino acids. The germline gives CDR1 SGHTA, CDR2 FQGNSA. The V and J ends lost 1 base and 4 bases, in that order; junction bases with no gene match: 9. Full variable domain (remainder filled in from reference TRBV7-2 and TRBJ2-1): GAGVSQSPSNKVTEKGKDVELRCDPISGHTALYWYRQSLGQGLEFLIYFQGNSAPDKSGLPSDRFSAERTGGSVSTLTIQRTQQEDSAVYLCASSLGRRGDLYNEQFFGPGTRLTVL.

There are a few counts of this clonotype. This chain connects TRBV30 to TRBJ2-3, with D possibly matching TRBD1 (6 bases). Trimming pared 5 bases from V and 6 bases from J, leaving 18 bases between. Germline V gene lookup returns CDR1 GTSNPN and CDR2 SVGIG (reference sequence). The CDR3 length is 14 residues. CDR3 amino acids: CAWSPTGLGDTQYF. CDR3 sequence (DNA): TGTGCCTGGTCTCCGACAGGACTCGGGGATACGCAGTATTTT.

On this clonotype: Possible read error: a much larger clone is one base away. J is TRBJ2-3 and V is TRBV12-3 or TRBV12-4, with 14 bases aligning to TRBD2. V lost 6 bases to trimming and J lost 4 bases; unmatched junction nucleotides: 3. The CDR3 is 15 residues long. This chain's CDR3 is CASSRLAGGADTQYF. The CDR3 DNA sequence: TGTGCCAGCAGCCGACTAGCGGGGGGGGCAGATACGCAGTATTTT.

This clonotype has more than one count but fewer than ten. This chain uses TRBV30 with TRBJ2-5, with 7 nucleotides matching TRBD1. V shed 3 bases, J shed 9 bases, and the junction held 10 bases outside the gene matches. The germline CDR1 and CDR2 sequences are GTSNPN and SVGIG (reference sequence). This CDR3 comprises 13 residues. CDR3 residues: CAWRGRGKRAQYF. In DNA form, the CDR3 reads TGTGCCTGGAGGGGCAGGGGGAAGAGGGCCCAGTACTTC.

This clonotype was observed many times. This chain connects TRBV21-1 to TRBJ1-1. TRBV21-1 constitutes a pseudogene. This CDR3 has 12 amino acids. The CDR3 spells CASSKGGTEAFF. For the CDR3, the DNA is TGTGCCAGCAGCAAAGGGGGCACTGAAGCTTTCTTT.

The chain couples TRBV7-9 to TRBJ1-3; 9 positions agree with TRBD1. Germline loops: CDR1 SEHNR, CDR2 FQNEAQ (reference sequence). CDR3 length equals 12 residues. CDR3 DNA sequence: TGTGTCTGGACAGGGGCAGGAAACACCATATATTTT. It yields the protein CVWTGAGNTIYF.

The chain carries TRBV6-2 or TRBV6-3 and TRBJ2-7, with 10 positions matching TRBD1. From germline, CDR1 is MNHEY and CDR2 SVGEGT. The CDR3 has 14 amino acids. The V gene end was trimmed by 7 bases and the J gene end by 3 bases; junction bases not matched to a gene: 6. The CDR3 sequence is CASTEGQGFYEQYF. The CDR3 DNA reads TGTGCCAGCACCGAGGGACAGGGGTTCTACGAGCAGTACTTC.

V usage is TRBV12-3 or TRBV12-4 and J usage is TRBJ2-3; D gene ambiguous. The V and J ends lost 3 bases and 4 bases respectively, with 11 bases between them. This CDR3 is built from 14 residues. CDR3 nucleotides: TGTGCCAGCAGTTTTTTGAGCGAGGCAGATACGCAGTATTTT. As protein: CASSFLSEADTQYF.

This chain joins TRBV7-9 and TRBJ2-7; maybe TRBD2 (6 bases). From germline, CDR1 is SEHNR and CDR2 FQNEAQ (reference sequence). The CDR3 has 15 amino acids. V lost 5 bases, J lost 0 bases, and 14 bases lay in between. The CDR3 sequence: CASSLGGVSSYEQYF. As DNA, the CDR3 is TGTGCCAGCAGCCTCGGCGGGGTAAGCTCCTACGAGCAGTACTTC.

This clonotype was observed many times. The CDR3 is CASSGPGLTYVSYNEQFF. CDR3 nucleotides: TGTGCCAGCAGCGGACCCGGTTTGACGTACGTCTCCTACAATGAGCAGTTCTTC. The V call is TRBV11-2, the J call TRBJ2-1, with no clear D. V was shortened by 5 bases and J by 0 bases, with 20 bases between the two germline ends. Germline CDR1 SGHAT, CDR2 FQNNGV. The CDR3 covers 18 residues.

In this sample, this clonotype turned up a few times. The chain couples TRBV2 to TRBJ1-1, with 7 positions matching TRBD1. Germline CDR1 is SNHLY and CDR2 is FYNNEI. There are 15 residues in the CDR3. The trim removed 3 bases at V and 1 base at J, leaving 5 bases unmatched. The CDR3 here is CASSDIRQGNTEAFF. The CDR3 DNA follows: TGTGCCAGCAGTGACATTAGACAGGGGAACACTGAAGCTTTCTTT.

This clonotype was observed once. The CDR3 is CASSGKGTEAFF. In DNA, the CDR3 is TGCGCCAGCAGTGGGAAGGGGACTGAAGCTTTCTTT. The V and J genes are TRBV10-2 and TRBJ1-1; a weak D match, TRBD1 (5 bases). This CDR3 comprises 12 residues. The V end lost 4 bases, the J end lost 5 bases, and 8 bases lay between the germline ends. The V gene's germline CDR1 is WSHSY and CDR2 SAAADI.

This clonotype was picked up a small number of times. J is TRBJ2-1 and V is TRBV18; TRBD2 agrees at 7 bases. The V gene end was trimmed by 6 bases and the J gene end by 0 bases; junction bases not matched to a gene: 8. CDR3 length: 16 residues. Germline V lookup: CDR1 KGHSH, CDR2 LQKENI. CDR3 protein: CASSPGRGSSYNEQFF. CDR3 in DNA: TGTGCCAGCTCTCCCGGGCGCGGGAGCTCCTACAATGAGCAGTTCTTC.

Written as DNA, the CDR3 is TGTGCCAGCAGCAGGGAAGGAATTTTCTCACCCCTCCACTTT. Encoded protein: CASSREGIFSPLHF. The rearrangement links TRBV27 to TRBJ1-6; D might be TRBD1 (5 bases). The germline V gene has CDR1 MNHEY and CDR2 SMNVEV (reference sequence). V was shortened by 6 bases and J by 10 bases, with 16 bases between the two germline ends. This CDR3 has 14 amino acids.

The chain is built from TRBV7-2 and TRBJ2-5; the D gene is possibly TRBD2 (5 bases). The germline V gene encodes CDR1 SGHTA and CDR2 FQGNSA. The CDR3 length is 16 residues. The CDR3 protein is CARSRGEMGSGETQYF. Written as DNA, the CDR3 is TGTGCGAGGAGCCGTGGGGAGATGGGTAGTGGAGAGACCCAGTACTTC.

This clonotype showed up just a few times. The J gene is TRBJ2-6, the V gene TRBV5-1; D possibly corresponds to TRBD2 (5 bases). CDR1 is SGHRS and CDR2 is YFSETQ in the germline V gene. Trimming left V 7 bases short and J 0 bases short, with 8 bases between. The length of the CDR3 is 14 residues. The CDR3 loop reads CASQLGSGANVLTF. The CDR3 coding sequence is TGCGCCAGCCAACTAGGCTCTGGGGCCAACGTCCTGACTTTC.

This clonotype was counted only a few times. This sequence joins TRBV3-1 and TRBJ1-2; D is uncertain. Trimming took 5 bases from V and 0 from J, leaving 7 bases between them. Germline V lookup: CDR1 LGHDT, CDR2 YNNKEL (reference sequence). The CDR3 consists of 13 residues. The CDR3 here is CASSNPANYGYTF. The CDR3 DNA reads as TGTGCCAGCAGCAACCCGGCTAACTATGGCTACACCTTC. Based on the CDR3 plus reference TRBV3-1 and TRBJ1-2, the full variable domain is DTAVSQTPKYLVTQMGNDKSIKCEQNLGHDTMYWYKQDSKKFLKIMFSYNNKELIINETVPNRFSPKSPDKAHLNLHINSLELGDSAVYFCASSNPANYGYTFGSGTRLTVV.

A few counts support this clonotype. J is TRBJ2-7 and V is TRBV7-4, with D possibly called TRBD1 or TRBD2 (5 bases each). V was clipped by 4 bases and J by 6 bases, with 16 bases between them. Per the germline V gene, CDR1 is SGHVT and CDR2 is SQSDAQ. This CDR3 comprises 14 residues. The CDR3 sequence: CASSSPGTDPEQYV. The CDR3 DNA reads TGTGCCAGCAGCTCCCCCGGGACGGACCCCGAGCAGTACGTC.

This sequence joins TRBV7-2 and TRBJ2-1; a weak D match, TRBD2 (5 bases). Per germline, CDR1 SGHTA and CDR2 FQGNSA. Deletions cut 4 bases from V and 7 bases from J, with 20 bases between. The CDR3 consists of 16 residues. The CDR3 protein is CASSSRGDQIRNEQFF. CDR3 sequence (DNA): TGTGCCAGCAGCTCCCGGGGAGATCAGATACGGAATGAGCAGTTCTTC.

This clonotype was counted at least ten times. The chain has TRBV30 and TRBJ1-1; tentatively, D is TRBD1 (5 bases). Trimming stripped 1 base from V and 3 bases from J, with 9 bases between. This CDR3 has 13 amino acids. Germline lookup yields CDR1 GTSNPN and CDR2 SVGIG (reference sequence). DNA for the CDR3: TGTGCCTGGAGTGGCGAGGGGTACACTGAAGCTTTCTTT. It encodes CAWSGEGYTEAFF.

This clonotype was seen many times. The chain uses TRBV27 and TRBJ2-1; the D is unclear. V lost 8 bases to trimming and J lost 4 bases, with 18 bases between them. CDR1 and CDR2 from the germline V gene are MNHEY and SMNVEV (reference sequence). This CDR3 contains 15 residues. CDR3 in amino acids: CASGPRPPAYNEQFF. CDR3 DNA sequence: TGTGCCAGCGGCCCTCGCCCCCCCGCGTACAATGAGCAGTTCTTC.

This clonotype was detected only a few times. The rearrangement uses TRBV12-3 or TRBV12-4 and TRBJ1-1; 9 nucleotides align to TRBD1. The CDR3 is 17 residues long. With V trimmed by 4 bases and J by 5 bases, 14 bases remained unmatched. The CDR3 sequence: CASSSHGTGNEGTEAFF. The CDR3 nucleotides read TGTGCCAGCAGTTCCCATGGGACAGGGAATGAGGGGACTGAAGCTTTCTTT.

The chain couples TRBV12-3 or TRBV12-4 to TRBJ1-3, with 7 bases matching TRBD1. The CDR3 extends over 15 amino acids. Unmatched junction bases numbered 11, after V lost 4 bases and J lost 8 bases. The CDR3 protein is CASSSWAGGLDTIYF. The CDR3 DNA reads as TGTGCCAGCAGTTCGTGGGCAGGGGGGCTGGACACCATATATTTT.

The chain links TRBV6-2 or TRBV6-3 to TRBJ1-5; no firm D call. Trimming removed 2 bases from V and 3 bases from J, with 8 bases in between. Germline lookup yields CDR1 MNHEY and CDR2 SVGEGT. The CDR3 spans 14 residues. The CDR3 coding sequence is TGTGCCAGCAGTTACAGGGTCCTCAATCAGCCCCAGCATTTT. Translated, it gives CASSYRVLNQPQHF.